The T cell receptor (beta chain) under discussion was sequenced for a study of blood T cell repertoires in COVID-19 (dated by TCRdb to 2020 to 2022). General notes on the study: The collaborator samples originated in the United States, Italy and Spain and spanned the acute and convalescent phases of COVID-19. A freely available public database, intended as a resource for researchers studying the immune response to SARS-CoV-2, is where the repertoires were released. Samples were obtained from the ongoing ImmuneRACE study (first 160 participants) and from 1,254 subjects provided by 6 global collaborators. The dataset comprised deeply sampled blood TCRbeta repertoires from subjects exposed to, actively infected with, or recovered from COVID-19. Where HLA class I and class II types were available, the types were taken from metadata supplied by the sample provider, not from assay-based typing. The sample metadata nearly always contained a de-identified subject ID, COVID-19 status, age in years and sex. The material from the prospective study consisted of cDNA or gDNA derived from T cells, B-cell-depleted T cells, or PBMCs. Study-wide conclusions, independent of this receptor: The quantity of clinical and demographic metadata differed by source and by participant and was supplied without curation.

Whole blood was collected in K2EDTA tubes by collaborating institutions according to the institutions' own protocols. Collaborator samples were shipped for TCRbeta analysis as frozen whole blood, isolated PBMCs, or DNA extracted from either sample type. A distance of 11 bases separates the germline ends of V and J, which lose 5 bases and 1 base respectively. Reading from cysteine to phenylalanine, the CDR3 counts 15 amino acids. Of the read, only the CDR3 DNA is kept; its 45 bases are in frame from base 1. Looking up the germline V gene yields CDR1 KGHDR and CDR2 SFDVKD. TCRbeta CDR3 regions were amplified from genomic DNA using the immunoSEQ Assay, a bias-controlled multiplex PCR. As for the authors' bioinformatics: Nucleated cell counts per sample were estimated from amplification of reference gene primers within the assay. Sequence reads were collapsed and filtered to measure the absolute abundance of every unique TCRbeta CDR3 rearrangement. For each sample, productive Simpson clonality was calculated as the square root of Simpson's diversity index across productive rearrangements. Held by TCRdb, this immuneACCESS table contains in-frame sequences only and omits some clones. Under half of the omission traces to an unresolved V gene where checked; the cause of the rest is unknown. The DNA gave D and trimming, while V, J and clone size come from that table. The sample data list 45,000 to 70,000 clones, and 80% of these were observed just once. Roughly 6.9% of the sample belongs to the ten largest clones.

Turning to this clone: Its antigen target is currently unknown. Base qualities are not at hand, and no much larger clone is one base apart.

The sample was peripheral blood. This TCR was recovered from a man aged 60 to 69 with acute or convalescent COVID-19. The rearranged segments are TRBV24-1 and TRBJ1-5, with TRBD1 perhaps the D gene, on 6 matching bases. The CDR3 reads CATSGAGVSNQPQHF. The DNA sequence is given as TGTGCCACCAGTGGGGCAGGGGTAAGCAATCAGCCCCAGCATTTT.